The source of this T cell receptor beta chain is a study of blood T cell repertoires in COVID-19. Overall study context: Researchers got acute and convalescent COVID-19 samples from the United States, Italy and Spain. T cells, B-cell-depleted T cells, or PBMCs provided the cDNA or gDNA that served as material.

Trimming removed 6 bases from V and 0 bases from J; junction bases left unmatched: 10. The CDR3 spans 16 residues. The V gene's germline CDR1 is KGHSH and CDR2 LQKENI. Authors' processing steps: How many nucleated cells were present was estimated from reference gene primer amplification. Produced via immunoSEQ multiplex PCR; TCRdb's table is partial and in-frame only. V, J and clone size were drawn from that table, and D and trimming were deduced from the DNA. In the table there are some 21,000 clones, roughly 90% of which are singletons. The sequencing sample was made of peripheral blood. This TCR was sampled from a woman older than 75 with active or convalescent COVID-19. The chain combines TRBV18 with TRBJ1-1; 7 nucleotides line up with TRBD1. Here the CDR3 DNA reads TGTGCCAGCTCCGTAAGACAGGGCACTGTGAACACTGAAGCTTTCTTT. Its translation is CASSVRQGTVNTEAFF.